This T cell receptor beta chain appears in the sequencing data of a study of identical twins. Template switching introduced a universal primer site, and the cDNA bore unique molecular identifiers. TCRdb fed the 5' RACE reads into MiXCR, producing one record per CDR3 protein. Among 240,000 or so distinct CDR3 sequences listed, roughly 7% were seen once. Trimming removed 6 bases from V and 10 bases from J, with 21 bases in between. The CDR3 consists of 15 residues. Germline CDR1 is MDHEN and CDR2 is SYDVKM. This clonotype has a handful of counts. The sample also formed part of further work on yellow fever vaccine responses in identical twins.

The source is a woman aged 18 to 35 in good health. Sequencing input: memory (CD45RO+) T cells sorted from blood. The chain carries TRBV28 and TRBJ1-4; D possibly corresponds to TRBD1 (6 bases). Here the CDR3 reads CASSDTGQELGKLFF. CDR3 coding DNA: TGTGCCAGCAGCGATACGGGACAAGAGTTAGGAAAACTGTTTTTT.